One and the same sample provided the 19 T cell receptor beta chains below, sequenced in a study of CD8 T cells in Susac syndrome. RNA, at about 0.45 to 1 ug, was reverse transcribed with random hexamers. Via MiXCR, TCRdb re-called the immunoSEQ multiplex PCR reads, giving one row per CDR3 protein. The table lists about 130,000 distinct CDR3 sequences, about 94% of them singletons. The sequencing sample was made of CD8+ T cells from PBMCs. All receptors come from a human donor with Susac syndrome.

The CDR3, as DNA: TGCAGTGCTAGAGGGGCTAGCGAGCCTATCACAGATACGCAGTATTTT. The encoded protein is CSARGASEPITDTQYF. The rearrangement uses TRBV20-1 and TRBJ2-3; tentatively, D is TRBD2 (6 bases). The CDR3 covers 16 residues. CDR1 and CDR2 from the germline V gene are DFQATT and SNEGSKA (reference sequence). V was cut by 1 base and J by 2 bases, with 16 bases left in between.

V gene TRBV19 combines with J gene TRBJ2-7, with D tentatively TRBD1 (5 bases). The CDR3 is made up of 13 amino acids. Germline CDR1 LNHDA, CDR2 SQIVND (reference sequence). The ends were cut back, 3 bases at V and 3 bases at J, with 9 bases in the middle. CDR3 in amino acids: CASSIPGRYEQYF. The CDR3 nucleotides read TGTGCCAGTAGTATCCCAGGGCGCTACGAGCAGTACTTC. The variable domain in full, completed from reference TRBV19 and TRBJ2-7, reads DGGITQSPKYLFRKEGQNVTLSCEQNLNHDAMYWYRQDPGQGLRLIYYSQIVNDFQKGDIAEGYSVSREKKESFPLTVTSAQKNPTAFYLCASSIPGRYEQYFGPGTRLTVT.

This sequence joins TRBV6-5 and TRBJ2-7; 7 bases are shared with TRBD2. The V and J ends lost 0 bases and 5 bases, in that order; junction bases with no gene match: 7. Germline V gene data show CDR1 as MNHEY and CDR2 as SVGAGI. This CDR3 spans 15 amino acids. This CDR3 is CASSYSRSGVDEQYF. CDR3 bases: TGTGCCAGCAGTTACTCGCGGAGCGGGGTGGACGAGCAGTACTTC.

The chain is built from TRBV15 and TRBJ1-3; D unresolved. Trimming shortened V by 2 bases and J by 14 bases, and 22 bases separated the two germline ends. The CDR3 contains 15 residues. CDR1 and CDR2 from the germline V gene are LNHNV and YYDKDF (reference sequence). The CDR3 loop reads CATSRSYGRNETLYF. CDR3 bases: TGTGCCACCAGCAGATCCTACGGACGGAACGAAACGTTATATTTT.

The rearrangement links TRBV4-1 to TRBJ2-1; D might be TRBD2 (5 bases). Germline V lookup: CDR1 MGHRA, CDR2 YSYEKL. The CDR3 has 16 residues. V lost 1 base, J lost 10 bases, and 20 bases lay in between. CDR3 sequence reads: CASSQGELAPQSEQFF. The CDR3 region has the DNA TGCGCCAGCAGCCAAGGGGAGTTAGCGCCCCAATCAGAGCAGTTCTTC.

The gene calls are TRBV28 and TRBJ2-4, with TRBD1 matching over 9 bases. The V gene's germline CDR1 is MDHEN and CDR2 SYDVKM. After removal of 5 bases from V and 8 bases from J, the junction contained 4 bases not matched to a gene. The CDR3 totals 13 residues. The CDR3 bases are TGTGCCAGCAGTGTGACAGGGGGGGACATTCAGTACTTC. Translation gives CASSVTGGDIQYF.

V gene TRBV15 combines with J gene TRBJ1-2; 9 positions agree with TRBD1. Germline V CDR1 and CDR2: LNHNV, YYDKDF (reference sequence). The CDR3 length is 14 residues. Trimming at V came to 3 bases and at J to 4 bases, leaving 3 bases not matched to a gene. CDR3 region: CATSSRTGAYGYTF. CDR3 nucleotide sequence: TGTGCCACCAGCAGCCGGACAGGGGCCTATGGCTACACCTTC.

This clonotype was recorded once. The chain employs TRBV12-3 or TRBV12-4 and TRBJ2-7; TRBD1 aligns across 7 bases. CDR3 size: 15 residues. V was clipped by 4 bases and J by 2 bases; unmatched bases: 8. The CDR3 loop is CASSSGTADTYEQYF. The DNA for the CDR3 is TGTGCCAGCAGTTCTGGGACAGCTGATACCTACGAGCAGTACTTC.

This clonotype was recorded once. This chain connects TRBV7-9 to TRBJ2-1; D is tentatively TRBD1 or TRBD2 (6 bases each). The V end was cut by 10 bases, the J end by 2 bases, with 18 bases between. Germline CDR1 and CDR2: SEHNR and FQNEAQ (reference sequence). This CDR3 is built from 15 residues. The CDR3 sequence: CATGGGEKAYNEQFF. Written as DNA, the CDR3 is TGTGCCACAGGAGGGGGAGAGAAAGCCTACAATGAGCAGTTCTTC.

The chain has TRBV6-2 or TRBV6-3 and TRBJ2-3; the match to TRBD1 covers 8 bases. V gave up 4 bases and J gave up 4 bases; unmatched junction bases: 4. The germline CDR1 and CDR2 sequences are MNHEY and SVGEGT. This CDR3 has 14 amino acids. CDR3 in amino acids: CASSSGQGADTQYF. The DNA for the CDR3 is TGTGCCAGCAGTTCCGGACAGGGCGCAGATACGCAGTATTTT.

This chain links TRBV30 with TRBJ2-3; D ambiguous. CDR1 is GTSNPN, CDR2 SVGIG, per germline (reference sequence). This CDR3 has 12 residues. The ends were cut back, 0 bases at V and 6 bases at J, with 7 bases in the middle. The CDR3, as DNA: TGTGCCTGGAGTGTACACTGGGATACGCAGTATTTT. Its translation is CAWSVHWDTQYF.

The chain is built from TRBV9 and TRBJ2-2; possible D gene TRBD1, 6 bases. Between the trimmed V and J ends, which lost 4 bases and 5 bases, there was a span of 9 bases. Germline CDR1 is SGDLS and CDR2 is YYNGEE. The CDR3 consists of 13 residues. CDR3 region: CASSPTGTGELFF. As DNA, the CDR3 is TGTGCCAGCAGCCCAACAGGGACCGGGGAGCTGTTTTTT.

The chain has TRBV5-6 and TRBJ1-2; tentative D call: TRBD1 (5 bases). The CDR3 contains 13 residues. The V end lost 4 bases, the J end lost 6 bases, and 13 bases lay between the germline ends. CDR1 is SGHDT and CDR2 is YYEEEE in the germline V gene. CDR3 amino acids: CASSPSGPDGYTF. The CDR3 DNA follows: TGTGCCAGCAGCCCCTCGGGGCCCGATGGCTACACCTTC.

The chain is built from TRBV2 and TRBJ2-7; 7 bases map to TRBD1. The CDR3 sequence is 13 residues long. Trimming at V came to 6 bases and at J to 2 bases, leaving 4 bases not matched to a gene. The germline V gene encodes CDR1 SNHLY and CDR2 FYNNEI. The CDR3 nucleotides are TGTGCCAGCAGCCCACAGGGGACCTACGAGCAGTACTTC. Protein product: CASSPQGTYEQYF.

This clonotype was counted a single time. The chain links TRBV12-3 or TRBV12-4 to TRBJ1-5; D not resolved. The CDR3 runs to 14 residues. V was cut by 6 bases and J by 3 bases, with 12 bases left in between. CDR3 sequence reads: CASSPPGSNQPQHF. DNA of the CDR3: TGTGCCAGCAGCCCTCCTGGTTCCAATCAGCCCCAGCATTTT.

The chain combines TRBV12-3 or TRBV12-4 with TRBJ2-4; the D gene is possibly TRBD2 (5 bases). The V end lost 1 base, the J end lost 9 bases, and 10 bases lay between the germline ends. The CDR3 loop spans 13 amino acids. The CDR3 sequence: CASSLGRGGIQYF. The DNA for the CDR3 is TGTGCCAGCAGTTTAGGCAGAGGAGGCATTCAGTACTTC.

The chain carries TRBV29-1 and TRBJ1-1; no clear D gene. The CDR3 runs to 13 residues. The germline gives CDR1 SQVTM, CDR2 ANQGSEA. The V gene lost 4 bases and the J gene lost 0 bases, with 9 bases spanning the gap. CDR3 nucleotide sequence: TGCAGCGTTGCCTACGGACTGAACACTGAAGCTTTCTTT. Residues: CSVAYGLNTEAFF.

This rearrangement joins TRBV6-5 to TRBJ2-1; 7 bases line up with TRBD2. This CDR3 region has 15 residues. CDR1 is MNHEY, CDR2 SVGAGI, per germline. Unmatched junction bases numbered 1, after V lost 2 bases and J lost 0 bases. CDR3 amino acids: CASSYGGSSYNEQFF. CDR3 bases: TGTGCCAGCAGTTACGGCGGGAGCTCCTACAATGAGCAGTTCTTC.

This chain uses TRBV6-5 with TRBJ2-2; D might be TRBD2 (7 bases). The CDR3 contains 14 residues. Germline CDR1 is MNHEY and CDR2 is SVGAGI. With 6 bases removed from V and 3 bases from J, the gap between germline ends came to 11 bases. Here the CDR3 reads CASRRGGDTGELFF. Here the CDR3 DNA reads TGTGCCAGCAGGAGGGGGGGGGACACCGGGGAGCTGTTTTTT.